This T cell receptor beta chain was recorded in a study of cytomegalovirus exposure and HLA in healthy donors. In nominal health when sampled, donors likely had unrecorded immune exposures nonetheless. This clone was picked up a small number of times. Antigen: not known. The study's findings and limits: Prediction of most subjects' HLA-A and HLA-B alleles by TCR beta sequences was reportedly accurate.

The PCR had 60 Vbeta and 13 Jbeta primers. Clones were read by immunoSEQ multiplex PCR, and TCRdb kept only the in-frame ones, dropping some. The table lists around 110,000 clones, 9% to 10% of them singletons. This receptor was obtained from a man aged 25-40 years in good health and CMV-seronegative. The sequenced sample consisted of PBMCs.

The CDR3 nucleotides are TGCGCCAGCAGCAGCGGGACAGGGGACTATGGCTACACCTTC. Its translation is CASSSGTGDYGYTF. The chain has TRBV5-1 and TRBJ1-2; 10 bases agree with TRBD1. V trimming: 4 bases; J trimming: 3 bases; junction bases outside the gene matches: 3. The CDR3 is 14 amino acids. Germline V gene sequence: CDR1 SGHRS, CDR2 YFSETQ.